Each of the 20 T cell receptor beta chains below was sequenced from the same sample in a study of blood T cell repertoires in COVID-19. TCRdb's copy holds only in-frame clones and misses some; the assay was immunoSEQ multiplex PCR. The table shows 200,000 or so clones, with about four fifths occurring only once. Sequenced material: PBMCs or T cells enriched from blood (not recorded which). All receptors come from a man aged 35 to 55 who had recovered from COVID-19.

The genes are TRBV6-5 and TRBJ2-7, with 9 bases fitting TRBD2. Per germline, CDR1 MNHEY and CDR2 SVGAGI. There are 15 residues in the CDR3. V was pared by 3 bases and J by 0 bases, with 3 bases of the junction left unmatched. CDR3 nucleotides: TGTGCCAGCAGTTATCTAGCGGGGAGCTCCTACGAGCAGTACTTC. Protein sequence: CASSYLAGSSYEQYF.

The chain carries TRBV6-5 and TRBJ1-1; D gene uncertain. V dropped 6 bases and J dropped 4 bases, with 18 bases sitting between them. Per germline, CDR1 MNHEY and CDR2 SVGAGI. The length of the CDR3 is 15 residues. The CDR3 spells CASSPYSAGSTEAFF. CDR3 DNA sequence: TGTGCCAGCAGCCCATATTCGGCGGGGTCCACTGAAGCTTTCTTT.

This sequence joins TRBV5-4 and TRBJ2-3, with D possibly matching TRBD1 (6 bases). The CDR3 consists of 16 residues. Trimming took 0 bases from V and 4 from J, leaving 15 bases between them. The germline V gene has CDR1 SGHNT and CDR2 YYREEE (reference sequence). The CDR3 sequence is CASSLDTQGVSDTQYF. The CDR3, as DNA: TGTGCCAGCAGCTTGGACACACAGGGAGTATCAGATACGCAGTATTTT.

The chain recombines TRBV6-2 or TRBV6-3 with TRBJ2-1, with D possibly TRBD2 on 6 matching bases. Germline-derived CDR1 and CDR2 are MNHEY and SVGEGT. Trimming shortened V by 6 bases and J by 4 bases, and 25 bases separated the two germline ends. The CDR3 sequence is 18 residues long. In DNA, the CDR3 is TGTGCCAGCAGCCGACCAGGTAGGGCGGGGCAATATTACAATGAGCAGTTCTTC. It translates to CASSRPGRAGQYYNEQFF.

This clone was observed a few times. The genes are TRBV11-2 and TRBJ1-2, with 12 bases matching TRBD1. V trimming: 5 bases; J trimming: 6 bases; junction bases outside the gene matches: 7. Germline CDR1 SGHAT, CDR2 FQNNGV. The CDR3 spans 15 residues. The DNA for the CDR3 is TGTGCCAGCAGCCCCGGGACAGGGGGCGTCGATGGCTACACCTTC. This codes for CASSPGTGGVDGYTF.

CDR3 nucleotides: TGTGCCAGCAGCCGACTGACAGGGAATGGCTACACCTTC. This gives the protein CASSRLTGNGYTF. This sequence joins TRBV12-3 or TRBV12-4 and TRBJ1-2; the match to TRBD1 covers 7 bases. The CDR3 consists of 13 residues. Trimming cost V 6 bases and J 6 bases; bases outside gene matches: 7.

The J gene is TRBJ2-1, the V gene TRBV10-3; 11 bases align to TRBD2. Germline lookup yields CDR1 ENHRY and CDR2 SYGVKD. Losses at the gene ends were 6 bases for V and 4 bases for J; bases not matched to a gene: 5. The CDR3 has 15 residues. The DNA for the CDR3 is TGTGCCATCAGGTCTAGCGGGGGGCCGTACAATGAGCAGTTCTTC. This codes for CAIRSSGGPYNEQFF.

The V gene is TRBV18, the J gene TRBJ1-1; 9 nucleotides align to TRBD1. This CDR3 contains 16 residues. The V gene end was trimmed by 0 bases and the J gene end by 0 bases; junction bases not matched to a gene: 2. Per germline, CDR1 KGHSH and CDR2 LQKENI. The DNA of the CDR3 is TGTGCCAGCTCACCACCGACAGGGGGGATGAACACTGAAGCTTTCTTT. Residues: CASSPPTGGMNTEAFF.

This sequence joins TRBV2 and TRBJ2-2, with 8 bases matching TRBD1. The CDR3 runs 15 residues. Germline V gene lookup returns CDR1 SNHLY and CDR2 FYNNEI. The trim removed 7 bases at V and 7 bases at J, leaving 11 bases unmatched. CDR3: CASKPGQVFIGELFF. The CDR3 DNA follows: TGTGCCAGCAAACCGGGACAGGTTTTTATCGGGGAGCTGTTTTTT.

The chain couples TRBV7-2 to TRBJ2-7; 8 bases map to TRBD1. This CDR3 is built from 17 residues. Germline V CDR1 and CDR2: SGHTA, FQGNSA. V lost 5 bases, J lost 0 bases, and 12 bases stayed unmatched. CDR3 nucleotides: TGTGCCAGCAGCCTTGTCCTTTCGACAGGGGTCTCCTACGAGCAGTACTTC. Amino acid sequence: CASSLVLSTGVSYEQYF.

The V call is TRBV11-2, the J call TRBJ2-1, with no clear D. Germline lookup yields CDR1 SGHAT and CDR2 FQNNGV. The CDR3 is made up of 15 amino acids. V lost 1 base and J 0 bases, leaving 7 bases between the germline ends. CDR3 nucleotide sequence: TGTGCCAGCAGCTTAGCCCTAAGCTCCTACAATGAGCAGTTCTTC. It yields the protein CASSLALSSYNEQFF. Complete variable domain (other parts from reference TRBV11-2 and TRBJ2-1): EAGVAQSPRYKIIEKRQSVAFWCNPISGHATLYWYQQILGQGPKLLIQFQNNGVVDDSQLPKDRFSAERLKGVDSTLKIQPAKLEDSAVYLCASSLALSSYNEQFFGPGTRLTVL.

The chain links TRBV11-3 to TRBJ2-1, with D possibly matching TRBD2 (6 bases). V was clipped by 5 bases and J by 7 bases, with 9 bases between them. Germline-derived CDR1 and CDR2 are SGHNT and YENEEA. The CDR3 covers 12 residues. This CDR3 reads CASSLSGNEQFF. Written as DNA, the CDR3 is TGTGCCAGCAGCCTAAGCGGGAATGAGCAGTTCTTC.

This rearrangement joins TRBV6-2 or TRBV6-3 to TRBJ2-3; D is possibly TRBD2 (5 bases). Germline values: CDR1 MNHEY, CDR2 SVGEGT. Trimming removed 5 bases from V and 6 bases from J, with 15 bases in between. This CDR3 contains 14 residues. The CDR3 DNA is TGTGCCAGCAGTCTCGGAGGTCTCTGGGATACGCAGTATTTT. Encoded protein: CASSLGGLWDTQYF.

The CDR3 sequence is CASSFFPNEQFF. The CDR3 region has the DNA TGTGCCAGCAGTTTCTTTCCCAATGAGCAGTTCTTC. V gene TRBV28 combines with J gene TRBJ2-1, with D unclear. Germline CDR1 reads MDHEN; CDR2 reads SYDVKM. Trimming shortened V by 3 bases and J by 6 bases, and 6 bases separated the two germline ends. There are 12 residues in the CDR3.

The chain is built from TRBV4-2 and TRBJ1-5, with D possibly matching TRBD1 (5 bases). V was cut by 0 bases and J by 6 bases, with 9 bases left in between. The CDR3 is made up of 14 amino acids. Looked up from germline, CDR1 is LGHNA and CDR2 is YNFKEQ. The CDR3 is CASSQDSQGQPQHF. In DNA, the CDR3 is TGTGCCAGCAGCCAAGATAGCCAGGGTCAGCCCCAGCATTTT.

The J gene is TRBJ1-1, the V gene TRBV19; D may be TRBD1 (5 bases). Germline V CDR1 and CDR2: LNHDA, SQIVND (reference sequence). The CDR3 runs 13 residues. Deletions cut 7 bases from V and 7 bases from J, with 16 bases between. The CDR3 DNA reads as TGTGCCAGTAAGTCGACAGCCCGAAGTGAAGCTTTCTTT. It yields the protein CASKSTARSEAFF.

V gene TRBV7-9 combines with J gene TRBJ1-2; D may be TRBD1 (6 bases). Germline V gene data show CDR1 as SEHNR and CDR2 as FQNEAQ (reference sequence). This CDR3 spans 15 amino acids. Trimming shortened V by 0 bases and J by 4 bases, and 12 bases separated the two germline ends. This CDR3 reads CASSLARQGSYGYTF. Here the CDR3 DNA reads TGTGCCAGCAGCTTAGCGCGTCAGGGGAGCTATGGCTACACCTTC.

The chain carries TRBV6-5 and TRBJ2-7, with TRBD1 matching 8 bases. Per the germline V gene, CDR1 is MNHEY and CDR2 is SVGAGI. V gave up 10 bases and J gave up 2 bases; unmatched junction bases: 10. The CDR3 covers 14 residues. CDR3 sequence: CATLTGEITYEQYF. CDR3 DNA sequence: TGTGCCACCTTGACAGGGGAAATTACCTACGAGCAGTACTTC.

This chain connects TRBV10-1 to TRBJ2-1; 10 positions agree with TRBD2. V was clipped by 0 bases and J by 4 bases; unmatched bases: 6. Per germline, CDR1 WNHNN and CDR2 SYGVQD (reference sequence). This CDR3 spans 17 amino acids. CDR3 region: CASSESSGGASYNEQFF. The DNA for the CDR3 is TGCGCCAGCAGTGAGTCGAGCGGGGGGGCCTCGTACAATGAGCAGTTCTTC.

The V and J genes are TRBV28 and TRBJ1-2, with 7 positions matching TRBD1. V trimming: 5 bases; J trimming: 4 bases; junction bases outside the gene matches: 10. Germline-derived CDR1 and CDR2 are MDHEN and SYDVKM. The CDR3 covers 15 residues. CDR3 in amino acids: CASSTREGGGYGYTF. The DNA of the CDR3 is TGTGCCAGCAGTACCCGAGAAGGGGGCGGCTATGGCTACACCTTC.